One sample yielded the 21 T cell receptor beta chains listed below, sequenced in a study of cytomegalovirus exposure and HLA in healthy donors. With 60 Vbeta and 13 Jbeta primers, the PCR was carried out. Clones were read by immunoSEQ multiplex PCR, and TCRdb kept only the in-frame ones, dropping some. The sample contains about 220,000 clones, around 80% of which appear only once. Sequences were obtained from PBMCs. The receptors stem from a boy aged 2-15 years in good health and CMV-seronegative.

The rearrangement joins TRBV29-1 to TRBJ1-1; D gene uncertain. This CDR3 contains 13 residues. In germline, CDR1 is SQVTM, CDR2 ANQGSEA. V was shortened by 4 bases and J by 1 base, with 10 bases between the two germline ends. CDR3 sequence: CSVATTRNTEAFF. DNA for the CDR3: TGCAGCGTTGCCACTACTCGGAACACTGAAGCTTTCTTT.

CDR3 nucleotide sequence: TGTGCCAGTAGTATCGGGGGACCCTACAATGAGCAGTTCTTC. This codes for CASSIGGPYNEQFF. The chain has TRBV19 and TRBJ2-1; possibly TRBD2 for D (6 bases). Trimming left V 3 bases short and J 2 bases short, with 8 bases between. The CDR3 consists of 14 residues. The germline gives CDR1 LNHDA, CDR2 SQIVND (reference sequence). Supplemented by reference TRBV19 and TRBJ2-1, the full variable domain reads DGGITQSPKYLFRKEGQNVTLSCEQNLNHDAMYWYRQDPGQGLRLIYYSQIVNDFQKGDIAEGYSVSREKKESFPLTVTSAQKNPTAFYLCASSIGGPYNEQFFGPGTRLTVL.

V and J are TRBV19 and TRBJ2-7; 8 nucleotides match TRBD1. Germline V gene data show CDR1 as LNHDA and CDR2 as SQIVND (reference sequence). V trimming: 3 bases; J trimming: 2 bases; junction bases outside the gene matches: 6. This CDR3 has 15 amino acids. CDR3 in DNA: TGTGCCAGTAGTATGGGGACAGGCAGCCCCTACGAGCAGTACTTC. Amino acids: CASSMGTGSPYEQYF.

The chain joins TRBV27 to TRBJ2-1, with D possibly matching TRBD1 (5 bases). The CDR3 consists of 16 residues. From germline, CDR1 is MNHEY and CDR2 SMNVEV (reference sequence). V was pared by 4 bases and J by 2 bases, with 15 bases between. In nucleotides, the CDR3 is TGTGCCAGCAGTTCGAGACCTCAGGGTGCCTACAATGAGCAGTTCTTC. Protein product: CASSSRPQGAYNEQFF.

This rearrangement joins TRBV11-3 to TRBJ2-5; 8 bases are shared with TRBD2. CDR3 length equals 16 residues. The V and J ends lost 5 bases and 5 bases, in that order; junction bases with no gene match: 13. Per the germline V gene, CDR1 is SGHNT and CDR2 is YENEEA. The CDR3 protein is CASSTRTSRGLETQYF. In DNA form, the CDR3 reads TGTGCCAGCAGCACTAGGACTAGCAGGGGTTTGGAGACCCAGTACTTC.

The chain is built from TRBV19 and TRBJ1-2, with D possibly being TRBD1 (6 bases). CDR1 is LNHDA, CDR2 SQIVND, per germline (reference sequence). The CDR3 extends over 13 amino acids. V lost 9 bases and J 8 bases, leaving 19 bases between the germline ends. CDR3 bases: TGTGCCAGCTGGGAGGGGGAATGGCAAGGCTACACCTTC. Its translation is CASWEGEWQGYTF. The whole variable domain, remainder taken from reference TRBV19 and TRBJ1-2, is DGGITQSPKYLFRKEGQNVTLSCEQNLNHDAMYWYRQDPGQGLRLIYYSQIVNDFQKGDIAEGYSVSREKKESFPLTVTSAQKNPTAFYLCASWEGEWQGYTFGSGTRLTVV.

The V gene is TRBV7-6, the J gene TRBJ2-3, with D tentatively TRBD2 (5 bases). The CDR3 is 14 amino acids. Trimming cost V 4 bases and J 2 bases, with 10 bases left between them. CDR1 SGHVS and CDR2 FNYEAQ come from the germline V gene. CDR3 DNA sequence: TGTGCCAGCAGCTCGCCGGGGTACACAGATACGCAGTATTTT. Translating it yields CASSSPGYTDTQYF.

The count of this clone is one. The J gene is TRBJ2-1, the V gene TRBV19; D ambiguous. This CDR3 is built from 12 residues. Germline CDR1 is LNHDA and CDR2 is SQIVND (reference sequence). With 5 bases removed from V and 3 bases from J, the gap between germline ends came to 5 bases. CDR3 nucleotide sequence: TGTGCCAGTAGTCGGTTCTACAATGAGCAGTTCTTC. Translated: CASSRFYNEQFF. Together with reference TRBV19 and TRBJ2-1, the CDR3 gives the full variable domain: DGGITQSPKYLFRKEGQNVTLSCEQNLNHDAMYWYRQDPGQGLRLIYYSQIVNDFQKGDIAEGYSVSREKKESFPLTVTSAQKNPTAFYLCASSRFYNEQFFGPGTRLTVL.

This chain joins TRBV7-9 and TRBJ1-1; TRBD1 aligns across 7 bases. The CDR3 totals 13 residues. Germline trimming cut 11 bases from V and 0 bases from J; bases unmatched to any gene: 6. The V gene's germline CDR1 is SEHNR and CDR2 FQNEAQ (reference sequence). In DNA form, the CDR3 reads TGTGCCTCCGAGACAGGGATGAACACTGAAGCTTTCTTT. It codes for CASETGMNTEAFF.

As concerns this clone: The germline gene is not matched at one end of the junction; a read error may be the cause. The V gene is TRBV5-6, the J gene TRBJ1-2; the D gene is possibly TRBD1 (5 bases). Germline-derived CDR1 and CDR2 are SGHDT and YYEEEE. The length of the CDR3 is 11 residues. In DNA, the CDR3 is TGTGCCAGCAGCTTGGCGGGGGGGACTGCCTTC. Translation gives CASSLAGGTAF.

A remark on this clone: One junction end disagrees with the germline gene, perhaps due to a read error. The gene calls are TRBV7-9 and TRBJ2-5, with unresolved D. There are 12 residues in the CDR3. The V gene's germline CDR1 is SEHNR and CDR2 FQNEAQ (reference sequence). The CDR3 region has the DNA TGTTCCAGCAGCTGGGCAGAAGAGACCCAGTACTTC. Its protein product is CSSSWAEETQYF. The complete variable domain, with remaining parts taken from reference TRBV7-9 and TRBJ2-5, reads DTGVSQNPRHKITKRGQNVTFRCDPISEHNRLYWYRQTLGQGPEFLTYFQNEAQLEKSRLLSDRFSAERPKGSFSTLEIQRTEQGDSAMYLCSSSWAEETQYFGPGTRLLVL.

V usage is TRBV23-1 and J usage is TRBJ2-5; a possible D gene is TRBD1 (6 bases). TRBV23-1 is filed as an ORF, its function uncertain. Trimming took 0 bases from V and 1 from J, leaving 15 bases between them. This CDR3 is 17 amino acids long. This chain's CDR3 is CASSQSRARGRQETQYF. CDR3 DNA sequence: TGCGCCAGCAGTCAATCGAGGGCCAGGGGACGCCAAGAGACCCAGTACTTC.

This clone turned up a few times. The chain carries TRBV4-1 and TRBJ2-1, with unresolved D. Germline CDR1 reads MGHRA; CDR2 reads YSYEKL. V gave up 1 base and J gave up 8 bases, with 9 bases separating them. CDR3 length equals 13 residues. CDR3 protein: CASSQGSVDEQFF. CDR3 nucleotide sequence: TGCGCCAGCAGCCAAGGGTCGGTGGATGAGCAGTTCTTC.

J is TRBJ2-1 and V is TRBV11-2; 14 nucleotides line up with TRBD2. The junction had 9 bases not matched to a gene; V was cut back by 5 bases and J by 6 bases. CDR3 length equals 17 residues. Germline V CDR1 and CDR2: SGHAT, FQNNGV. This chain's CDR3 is CASSLGLAGAGFNEQFF. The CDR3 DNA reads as TGTGCCAGCAGCCTGGGACTAGCGGGAGCCGGGTTCAATGAGCAGTTCTTC.

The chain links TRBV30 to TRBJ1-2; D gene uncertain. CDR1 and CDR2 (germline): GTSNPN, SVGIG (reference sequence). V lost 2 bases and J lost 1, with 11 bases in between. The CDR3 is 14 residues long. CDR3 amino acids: CAWSLGTVNYGYTF. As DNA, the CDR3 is TGTGCCTGGAGTCTAGGTACTGTTAACTATGGCTACACCTTC.

CDR3 DNA: TGTGCCAGCAGCTTAGCGGGGGGACAGGGCCCCCGAGAGCAGTACTTC. Its protein product is CASSLAGGQGPREQYF. This rearrangement joins TRBV7-8 to TRBJ2-7; 9 bases match TRBD1. The junction had 10 bases not matched to a gene; V was cut back by 0 bases and J by 7 bases. The length of the CDR3 is 16 residues. CDR1 and CDR2 from the germline V gene are SGHVS and FQNEAQ.

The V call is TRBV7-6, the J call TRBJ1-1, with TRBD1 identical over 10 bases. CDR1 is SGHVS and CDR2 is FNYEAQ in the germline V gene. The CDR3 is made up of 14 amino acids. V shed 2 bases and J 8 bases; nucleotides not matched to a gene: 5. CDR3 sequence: CASSLRVTGGEAFF. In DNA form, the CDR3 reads TGTGCCAGCAGCTTACGGGTGACAGGGGGCGAAGCTTTCTTT.

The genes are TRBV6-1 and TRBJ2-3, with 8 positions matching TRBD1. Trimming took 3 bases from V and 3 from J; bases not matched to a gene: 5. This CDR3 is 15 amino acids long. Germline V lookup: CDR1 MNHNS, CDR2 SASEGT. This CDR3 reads CASSDRDRRTDTQYF. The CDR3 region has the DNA TGTGCCAGCAGTGACCGGGACAGGAGAACAGATACGCAGTATTTT.

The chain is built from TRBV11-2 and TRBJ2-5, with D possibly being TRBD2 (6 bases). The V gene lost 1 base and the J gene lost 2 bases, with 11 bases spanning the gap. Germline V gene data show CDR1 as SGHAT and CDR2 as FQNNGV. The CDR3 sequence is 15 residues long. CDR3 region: CASSLGLATQETQYF. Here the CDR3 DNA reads TGTGCCAGCAGCTTAGGCCTAGCGACGCAAGAGACCCAGTACTTC. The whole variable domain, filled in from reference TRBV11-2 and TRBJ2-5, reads EAGVAQSPRYKIIEKRQSVAFWCNPISGHATLYWYQQILGQGPKLLIQFQNNGVVDDSQLPKDRFSAERLKGVDSTLKIQPAKLEDSAVYLCASSLGLATQETQYFGPGTRLLVL.

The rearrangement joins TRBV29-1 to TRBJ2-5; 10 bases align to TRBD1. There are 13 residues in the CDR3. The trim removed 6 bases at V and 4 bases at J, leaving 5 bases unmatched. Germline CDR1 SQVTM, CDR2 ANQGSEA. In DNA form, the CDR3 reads TGCAGCGTAGATGACAGGGGGCTAGAGACCCAGTACTTC. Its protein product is CSVDDRGLETQYF.

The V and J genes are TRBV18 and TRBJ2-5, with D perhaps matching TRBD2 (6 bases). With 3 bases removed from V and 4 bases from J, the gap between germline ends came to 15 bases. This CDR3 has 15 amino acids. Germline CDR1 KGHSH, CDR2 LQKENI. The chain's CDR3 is CASSPFGGRGETQYF. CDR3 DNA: TGTGCCAGCTCACCCTTCGGCGGGCGGGGAGAGACCCAGTACTTC.